A single sample gave rise to the 20 T cell receptor beta chains below, sequenced in a study of shared clonotypes between healthy human individuals. As defined, naive CD8 cells were CD45RO-negative and positively selected for CCR7, with terminally differentiated effector memory CD45RA+ cells excluded. Generated by immunoSEQ multiplex PCR, the TCRdb table keeps only in-frame clones and is missing some. The sample holds hundreds of thousands of clones, 80% to 95% seen once. Sequenced material: naive CD8+ T cells sorted from blood. The receptors here all came from a young man in good health.

V and J are TRBV29-1 and TRBJ2-1; TRBD1 might be the D (6 bases). This CDR3 comprises 14 residues. Germline V CDR1 and CDR2: SQVTM, ANQGSEA. V lost 6 bases to trimming and J lost 6 bases, with 18 bases between them. CDR3 sequence (DNA): TGCAGCGTCGATAGGGTCACAGGGAGCAATGAGCAGTTCTTC. As protein: CSVDRVTGSNEQFF.

CDR3: CASSEWEGNQETQYF. The CDR3 DNA follows: TGTGCCAGCAGTGAATGGGAAGGGAATCAAGAGACCCAGTACTTC. This chain connects TRBV2 to TRBJ2-5; D is undetermined. Trimming stripped 2 bases from V and 2 bases from J, with 12 bases between. CDR3 length: 15 residues. Germline assignment: CDR1 SNHLY and CDR2 FYNNEI.

The V gene is TRBV7-6, the J gene TRBJ1-5, with 9 bases aligning to TRBD1. V was clipped by 4 bases and J by 6 bases; unmatched bases: 4. Germline V gene sequence: CDR1 SGHVS, CDR2 FNYEAQ. The CDR3 is 14 residues long. The CDR3 spells CASSSGQGSQPQHF. In nucleotides, the CDR3 is TGTGCCAGCAGCTCGGGACAGGGTTCTCAGCCCCAGCATTTT.

The V call is TRBV4-1, the J call TRBJ1-2; TRBD1 might be the D (6 bases). The CDR3 is 16 amino acids. Germline V gene sequence: CDR1 MGHRA, CDR2 YSYEKL. V was shortened by 1 base and J by 6 bases, with 18 bases between the two germline ends. CDR3 loop: CASSQAPSTGGNGYTF. The CDR3 nucleotides read TGCGCCAGCAGCCAAGCCCCATCGACAGGAGGGAATGGCTACACCTTC.

A single count supports this clone. The gene calls are TRBV27 and TRBJ2-7; TRBD1 aligns across 10 bases. CDR1 MNHEY and CDR2 SMNVEV come from the germline V gene (reference sequence). V dropped 6 bases and J dropped 9; count of bases not matched to a gene: 11. The CDR3 runs 14 residues. CDR3 DNA: TGTGCCAGCAGCTATGGGACAGGGGTCTTGGCGCAGTACTTC. Its protein product is CASSYGTGVLAQYF.

The rearrangement uses TRBV30 and TRBJ2-7; 7 positions agree with TRBD1. The CDR3 sequence is 16 residues long. Germline values: CDR1 GTSNPN, CDR2 SVGIG (reference sequence). V shed 1 base, J shed 3 bases, and the junction held 12 bases outside the gene matches. CDR3 coding DNA: TGTGCCTGGAGTGGGGGTGCTGGGACAGATTTCTACGAGCAGTACTTC. Translating it yields CAWSGGAGTDFYEQYF.

The chain has TRBV7-8 and TRBJ2-1; 8 bases are a match to TRBD2. The V and J ends lost 8 bases and 5 bases, in that order; junction bases with no gene match: 11. Germline lookup yields CDR1 SGHVS and CDR2 FQNEAQ. The CDR3 runs to 15 residues. The CDR3 sequence: CASGNLAAGDNEQFF. The CDR3 DNA is TGTGCCAGCGGCAACCTTGCAGCGGGAGACAATGAGCAGTTCTTC.

The chain uses TRBV2 and TRBJ2-1; 8 positions match TRBD1. The V and J ends lost 2 bases and 8 bases, in that order; junction bases with no gene match: 14. The length of the CDR3 is 17 residues. From germline, CDR1 is SNHLY and CDR2 FYNNEI. Here the CDR3 reads CASSEPVVGQGVDEQFF. The CDR3 DNA reads as TGTGCCAGCAGTGAACCGGTTGTCGGACAGGGTGTCGATGAGCAGTTCTTC.

V usage is TRBV13 and J usage is TRBJ2-7; a weak D match, TRBD1 (6 bases). The CDR3 is 16 amino acids. From germline, CDR1 is PRHDT and CDR2 FYEKMQ (reference sequence). V gave up 4 bases and J gave up 5 bases, with 21 bases separating them. The CDR3 protein is CASSYRGSGGKDEQYF. CDR3 bases: TGTGCCAGCAGCTATAGGGGGAGTGGTGGGAAGGACGAGCAGTACTTC.

The gene calls are TRBV7-2 and TRBJ1-5; 8 bases align to TRBD1. The germline V gene encodes CDR1 SGHTA and CDR2 FQGNSA. V was pared by 1 base and J by 7 bases, with 9 bases of the junction left unmatched. The CDR3 consists of 16 residues. CDR3 sequence (DNA): TGTGCCAGCAGCTTAGGACCTCAGGGGGCGGGACAGCCCCAGCATTTT. Translation: CASSLGPQGAGQPQHF.

CDR3 region: CASSQERSGGGEQYF. As DNA, the CDR3 is TGCGCCAGCAGCCAAGAAAGATCAGGGGGTGGCGAGCAGTACTTC. V usage is TRBV4-1 and J usage is TRBJ2-7; 7 positions match TRBD1. The trim removed 0 bases at V and 6 bases at J, leaving 8 bases unmatched. Germline V gene sequence: CDR1 MGHRA, CDR2 YSYEKL. The CDR3 has 15 residues.

V usage is TRBV11-2 and J usage is TRBJ2-7; perhaps TRBD1 as D (6 bases). The CDR3 runs 15 residues. V was clipped by 4 bases and J by 2 bases, with 15 bases between them. CDR1 is SGHAT and CDR2 is FQNNGV in the germline V gene. This CDR3 is CASSSLVGQTYEQYF. The CDR3 bases are TGTGCCAGCAGCTCCCTTGTGGGACAAACCTACGAGCAGTACTTC.

The V gene is TRBV28, the J gene TRBJ2-7; D possibly corresponds to TRBD2 (5 bases). From germline, CDR1 is MDHEN and CDR2 SYDVKM. Trimming removed 10 bases from V and 0 bases from J, with 13 bases in between. The CDR3 length is 13 residues. The CDR3 reads CATRDSSSYEQYF. The CDR3 bases are TGTGCCACCCGGGATTCAAGCTCCTACGAGCAGTACTTC.

The chain employs TRBV28 and TRBJ2-1; 7 bases match TRBD1. The CDR3 extends over 16 amino acids. Trimming took 7 bases from V and 0 from J; bases not matched to a gene: 9. Germline loops: CDR1 MDHEN, CDR2 SYDVKM. The CDR3 DNA reads TGTGCCAGCACCCCCTCCGAGGGGGCCTCCTACAATGAGCAGTTCTTC. The encoded protein is CASTPSEGASYNEQFF.

The chain has TRBV7-9 and TRBJ2-3, with 7 bases aligning to TRBD1. The V gene end was trimmed by 4 bases and the J gene end by 4 bases; junction bases not matched to a gene: 14. Germline CDR1 SEHNR, CDR2 FQNEAQ (reference sequence). This CDR3 comprises 17 residues. The CDR3 DNA sequence: TGTGCCAGCAGCTCCGACCGACAGGGAGTAAGCTCAGATACGCAGTATTTT. Amino acid sequence: CASSSDRQGVSSDTQYF.

The CDR3 region has the DNA TGTGCCAGCAGTTCCCGGGACAGGTCCTACGAGCAGTACTTC. Protein: CASSSRDRSYEQYF. This sequence joins TRBV6-1 and TRBJ2-7, with 8 bases aligning to TRBD1. Unmatched junction bases numbered 4, after V lost 5 bases and J lost 1 base. The CDR3 is 14 amino acids. Germline values: CDR1 MNHNS, CDR2 SASEGT.

The chain has TRBV4-1 and TRBJ2-1; 9 bases are shared with TRBD1. This CDR3 region has 15 residues. Germline V gene lookup returns CDR1 MGHRA and CDR2 YSYEKL. V lost 4 bases and J lost 5; bases outside the gene matches: 6. CDR3 coding DNA: TGCGCCAGCAGCCCCTGGGACAGGGCGAACAATGAGCAGTTCTTC. Translated, it gives CASSPWDRANNEQFF.

The chain uses TRBV11-2 and TRBJ2-1, with D perhaps matching TRBD2 (6 bases). Per the germline V gene, CDR1 is SGHAT and CDR2 is FQNNGV. Trimming left V 4 bases short and J 9 bases short, with 28 bases between. The CDR3 has 18 amino acids. The CDR3 sequence: CASSSAPSWEALKGEQFF. CDR3 sequence (DNA): TGTGCCAGCAGCTCAGCCCCGTCTTGGGAGGCGTTAAAAGGTGAGCAGTTCTTC.

The chain recombines TRBV6-5 with TRBJ1-4; D call uncertain. Trimming pared 0 bases from V and 5 bases from J, leaving 10 bases between. CDR3 length equals 15 residues. Per germline, CDR1 MNHEY and CDR2 SVGAGI. This CDR3 reads CASSYSNSENEKLFF. CDR3 sequence (DNA): TGTGCCAGCAGTTACTCGAATTCAGAGAATGAAAAACTGTTTTTT.

V and J are TRBV9 and TRBJ1-2, with a weak D call TRBD1 (6 bases). V dropped 3 bases and J dropped 4 bases, with 13 bases sitting between them. Germline loops: CDR1 SGDLS, CDR2 YYNGEE. The CDR3 contains 14 residues. This CDR3 is CASSEGGAGYGYTF. Here the CDR3 DNA reads TGTGCCAGCAGCGAGGGGGGGGCTGGCTATGGCTACACCTTC.